This entry features one T cell receptor (beta chain) sequence. Profiling relied on immunoSEQ multiplex PCR, and the TCRdb table lists in-frame clones only, not all of them. Among some 420,000 clones listed, roughly nine tenths were seen once. These data come from a study of blood T cell repertoires in COVID-19. CDR1 MDHEN and CDR2 SYDVKM come from the germline V gene. The ends lost 6 bases at V and 2 bases at J; junction bases unmatched: 8. The CDR3 covers 17 residues. What was sequenced was PBMCs or T cells enriched from blood (not recorded which). The V call is TRBV28, the J call TRBJ2-7, with 15 bases that match TRBD2. This receptor was identified in a man between 25 and 39 years old who had recovered from COVID-19. The CDR3 DNA is TGTGCCAGCAGCTTGGGACTAGCGGGAGGACCCACCTACGAGCAGTACTTC. Protein: CASSLGLAGGPTYEQYF.